Below, 15 T cell receptor beta chains from the same sample are listed, as sequenced in a study of T cells after somatic rescue of genetic block. Sequencing was performed with immunoSEQ multiplex PCR; in TCRdb, only in-frame clones are kept and a portion is missing. Among 14,000 to 15,000 clones, 70% to 80% were seen once, and the ten largest hold approximately 14%. Sequencing was done on a sample of peripheral blood mononuclear cells (PBMCs). Receptors originate from a boy aged 5 to 17.

This sequence joins TRBV28 and TRBJ2-7, with 8 bases identical to TRBD2. The length of the CDR3 is 17 residues. The germline gives CDR1 MDHEN, CDR2 SYDVKM. The ends lost 3 bases at V and 2 bases at J; junction bases unmatched: 12. The CDR3 DNA reads as TGTGCCAGCAGTTTCCCCCTTTTCCAGCGGGAGCCCTACGAGCAGTACTTC. It is translated as CASSFPLFQREPYEQYF. Full variable domain (outside the CDR3, taken from reference TRBV28 and TRBJ2-7): DVKVTQSSRYLVKRTGEKVFLECVQDMDHENMFWYRQDPGLGLRLIYFSYDVKMKEKGDIPEGYSVSREKKERFSLILESASTNQTSMYLCASSFPLFQREPYEQYFGPGTRLTVT.

A few counts support this clone. The rearrangement joins TRBV12-5 to TRBJ2-6; the D gene is possibly TRBD1 (5 bases). Germline V CDR1 and CDR2: LGHNT, FRNRAP. The V gene lost 5 bases and the J gene lost 5 bases, with 22 bases spanning the gap. This CDR3 contains 18 residues. CDR3 sequence: CASGVHRAGQSRANVLTF. For the CDR3, the DNA is TGTGCTAGTGGTGTACATCGTGCAGGACAAAGTCGGGCCAACGTCCTGACTTTC.

The chain carries TRBV30 and TRBJ2-7; a weak D match, TRBD1 (6 bases). The V gene lost 2 bases and the J gene lost 7 bases, with 18 bases spanning the gap. The CDR3 consists of 14 residues. Per the germline V gene, CDR1 is GTSNPN and CDR2 is SVGIG (reference sequence). The CDR3 region has the DNA TGTGCCTGGAGTCAGGGGTCCGCTCTGGGGGAGCAGTACTTC. It is translated as CAWSQGSALGEQYF.

The rearrangement joins TRBV7-2 to TRBJ2-7; the match to TRBD2 covers 9 bases. CDR1 is SGHTA, CDR2 FQGNSA, per germline. Losses at the gene ends were 0 bases for V and 7 bases for J; bases not matched to a gene: 13. The CDR3 loop spans 17 amino acids. The CDR3: CASSLARRTSDLGEQYF. The DNA for the CDR3 is TGTGCCAGCAGCTTAGCTCGGAGGACTAGCGACTTGGGGGAGCAGTACTTC.

This clone showed up just once. V is TRBV11-3 and J is TRBJ2-1; 7 nucleotides match TRBD2. The CDR3 runs 13 residues. Losses at the gene ends were 1 base for V and 9 bases for J; bases not matched to a gene: 3. The V gene's germline CDR1 is SGHNT and CDR2 YENEEA. The CDR3 loop reads CASSLGLAGEQFF. The CDR3 DNA sequence: TGTGCCAGCAGCTTAGGACTAGCCGGTGAGCAGTTCTTC.

This clone was recorded a few times. The genes are TRBV9 and TRBJ1-3, with a tentative D call TRBD1 (5 bases). V was clipped by 3 bases and J by 0 bases, with 16 bases between them. The germline V gene encodes CDR1 SGDLS and CDR2 YYNGEE. The CDR3 runs 17 residues. CDR3 residues: CASSAPRDGLSGNTIYF. The DNA for the CDR3 is TGTGCCAGCAGCGCTCCCCGGGACGGCCTCTCTGGAAACACCATATATTTT.

The V and J genes are TRBV18 and TRBJ2-7; 11 bases agree with TRBD1. CDR1 and CDR2 from the germline V gene are KGHSH and LQKENI. The length of the CDR3 is 17 residues. The ends lost 3 bases at V and 5 bases at J; junction bases unmatched: 12. CDR3 region: CASSPISSGQGAHEQYF. The CDR3 DNA is TGTGCCAGCTCACCCATCTCGTCCGGACAGGGGGCACACGAGCAGTACTTC.

This chain links TRBV7-3 with TRBJ2-5; D gene ambiguous. The V end was cut by 2 bases, the J end by 1 base, with 11 bases between. Germline V CDR1 and CDR2: SGHTA, FQGTGA. The CDR3 consists of 15 residues. The CDR3 DNA reads as TGTGCCAGCAGCTTACGCGAACTCGTCCAAGAGACCCAGTACTTC. Its protein is CASSLRELVQETQYF.

As for this clone: A far larger clone is one base from this, pointing to a likely read error. Other DNA sequences within the sample encode an identical CDR3. The gene calls are TRBV2 and TRBJ2-7; 10 bases are shared with TRBD1. Germline values: CDR1 SNHLY, CDR2 FYNNEI. V trimming: 6 bases; J trimming: 1 base; junction bases outside the gene matches: 15. This CDR3 is 18 amino acids long. The CDR3 region has the DNA TGTGCCAGCAGCTTAGGACAGGGGGACCAGCGAATTTCCTACGAGCAGTACTTC. Translation gives CASSLGQGDQRISYEQYF.

This sequence joins TRBV27 and TRBJ1-2; a weak D match, TRBD1 (6 bases). With 2 bases removed from V and 4 bases from J, the gap between germline ends came to 14 bases. This CDR3 is built from 15 residues. CDR1 is MNHEY, CDR2 SMNVEV, per germline (reference sequence). The CDR3 loop reads CASSLIGRGGYGYTF. CDR3 sequence (DNA): TGTGCCAGCAGTTTAATAGGCAGAGGGGGCTATGGCTACACCTTC.

The CDR3 DNA reads TGTGCCAGCAGCAAGGGACAGCCCTCTGGAAACACCATATATTTT. It translates to CASSKGQPSGNTIYF. The chain employs TRBV7-2 and TRBJ1-3, with TRBD1 matching over 7 bases. The CDR3 runs 15 residues. CDR1 SGHTA and CDR2 FQGNSA come from the germline V gene. V shed 5 bases and J 0 bases; nucleotides not matched to a gene: 4.

This clone was observed once. The V and J genes are TRBV27 and TRBJ2-5; the match to TRBD1 covers 9 bases. The V segment lost 7 bases and the J segment 1 base; nucleotides outside the gene matches: 13. The V gene's germline CDR1 is MNHEY and CDR2 SMNVEV (reference sequence). The CDR3 sequence is 17 residues long. CDR3 sequence reads: CASTLLLPDRGQETQYF. Written as DNA, the CDR3 is TGTGCCAGCACCCTCCTTCTCCCGGACAGGGGCCAAGAGACCCAGTACTTC.

The chain employs TRBV11-2 and TRBJ1-2, with D uncertain. V shed 0 bases and J shed 4 bases, with 9 bases lying between them. Germline assignment: CDR1 SGHAT and CDR2 FQNNGV. The CDR3 sequence is 14 residues long. The DNA of the CDR3 is TGTGCCAGCAGCTTAGAACCCCGTCCCTATGGCTACACCTTC. Its protein is CASSLEPRPYGYTF.

The rearrangement uses TRBV11-2 and TRBJ1-1; no definite D call. Germline V CDR1 and CDR2: SGHAT, FQNNGV. CDR3 length: 14 residues. With 3 bases removed from V and 0 bases from J, the gap between germline ends came to 8 bases. The CDR3 spells CASSLKLLNTEAFF. The CDR3 nucleotides are TGTGCCAGCAGCTTGAAATTGCTGAACACTGAAGCTTTCTTT.

The chain recombines TRBV19 with TRBJ2-7; 10 bases are a match to TRBD1. The trim removed 5 bases at V and 3 bases at J, leaving 1 base unmatched. Germline V gene lookup returns CDR1 LNHDA and CDR2 SQIVND (reference sequence). The CDR3 runs to 13 residues. The CDR3 region is CASSDRGLYEQYF. The DNA for the CDR3 is TGTGCCAGTAGTGACAGGGGGCTCTACGAGCAGTACTTC.